This T cell receptor (beta chain) originates from a study of T cell changes during pregnancy in multiple sclerosis. Assay: immunoSEQ multiplex PCR; the TCRdb copy retains only in-frame clones and omits some. The table includes 35,000 or so clones, around 90% detected once. The CDR3 is 14 residues long. V lost 7 bases, J lost 4 bases, and 16 bases lay in between. Per the germline V gene, CDR1 is SGHTA and CDR2 is FQGTGA. This sequence joins TRBV7-3 and TRBJ1-1; D call uncertain. This TCR derives from a female donor with multiple sclerosis, enrolled in a pregnancy study. This material consisted of CD4+ T cells from peripheral blood mononuclear cells, taken after pregnancy. DNA for the CDR3: TGTGCCAGCACCCAAACGAGGGCTGCCACTGAAGCTTTCTTT. It is translated as CASTQTRAATEAFF. Looking up the rest from reference TRBV7-3 and TRBJ1-1 gives the full variable domain: GAGVSQTPSNKVTEKGKYVELRCDPISGHTALYWYRQSLGQGPEFLIYFQGTGAADDSGLPNDRFFAVRPEGSVSTLKIQRTERGDSAVYLCASTQTRAATEAFFGQGTRLTVV.